This T cell receptor (beta chain) was sequenced in a study of blood T cells in healthy people across ages. For the second PCR, which ran for about 6 to 12 cycles, a sample-barcoded 5' primer and a J-beta primer mix were used. Each cDNA was tagged by a template-switch adaptor containing 12 random nucleotides. Each CDR3 protein gets one entry after TCRdb re-called the 5' RACE reads with MiXCR. The sample lists about 640,000 distinct CDR3 sequences, approximately 50% occurring once. V gave up 1 base and J gave up 7 bases, with 17 bases separating them. CDR1 LGHDT and CDR2 YNNKEL come from the germline V gene (reference sequence). The CDR3 totals 15 residues.

Sequenced material: blood. This receptor was taken from a man aged 60-69 years in good health. V usage is TRBV3-1 and J usage is TRBJ2-7; D tentatively fits TRBD1 or TRBD2 (5 bases each). In DNA form, the CDR3 reads TGTGCCAGCAGCCAAGCACCGGGACCGTCCTTTGAGCAGTACTTC. It translates to CASSQAPGPSFEQYF.